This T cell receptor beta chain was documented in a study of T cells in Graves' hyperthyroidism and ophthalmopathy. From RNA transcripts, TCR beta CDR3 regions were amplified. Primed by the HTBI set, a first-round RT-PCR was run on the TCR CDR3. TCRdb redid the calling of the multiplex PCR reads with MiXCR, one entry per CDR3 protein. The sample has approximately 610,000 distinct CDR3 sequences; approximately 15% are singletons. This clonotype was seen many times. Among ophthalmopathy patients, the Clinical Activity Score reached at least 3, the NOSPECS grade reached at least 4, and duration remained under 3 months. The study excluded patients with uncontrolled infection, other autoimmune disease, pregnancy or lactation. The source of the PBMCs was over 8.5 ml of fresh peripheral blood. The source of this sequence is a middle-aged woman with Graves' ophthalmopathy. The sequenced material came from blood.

The DNA for the CDR3 is TGTGCCAGCAGTCCCCGTTACGGGACGAACACCGGGGAGCTGTTTTTT. Encoded protein: CASSPRYGTNTGELFF. The V gene is TRBV28, the J gene TRBJ2-2, with a weak D call TRBD2 (5 bases). The V gene's germline CDR1 is MDHEN and CDR2 SYDVKM. The CDR3 contains 16 residues. V was shortened by 5 bases and J by 0 bases, with 13 bases between the two germline ends. The whole variable domain, filled in from reference TRBV28 and TRBJ2-2, reads DVKVTQSSRYLVKRTGEKVFLECVQDMDHENMFWYRQDPGLGLRLIYFSYDVKMKEKGDIPEGYSVSREKKERFSLILESASTNQTSMYLCASSPRYGTNTGELFFGEGSRLTVL.